This TCR beta chain was found in a study of blood T cell repertoires in COVID-19. About the research overall: Sample material is recorded as cDNA or gDNA derived from T cells, B-cell-depleted T cells, or PBMCs.

Sequenced by immunoSEQ multiplex PCR; TCRdb stores in-frame clones only, minus some. This sample has about 310,000 clones, with roughly 85% found just once. Recovered status applied to Cohort 3 donors who had two consecutive negative PCRs. It also applied to those with clearance or with symptom resolution. The CDR3 covers 14 residues. Trimming pared 7 bases from V and 0 bases from J, leaving 7 bases between. CDR1 is LNHDA and CDR2 is SQIVND in the germline V gene (reference sequence). Source material: PBMCs or T cells enriched from blood (not recorded which). This TCR was sampled from a man younger than 40 who had recovered from COVID-19. The V call is TRBV19, the J call TRBJ1-6; no reliable D call. The CDR3: CASNEGSYNSPLHF. For the CDR3, the DNA is TGTGCCAGTAACGAGGGCTCCTATAATTCACCCCTCCACTTT.